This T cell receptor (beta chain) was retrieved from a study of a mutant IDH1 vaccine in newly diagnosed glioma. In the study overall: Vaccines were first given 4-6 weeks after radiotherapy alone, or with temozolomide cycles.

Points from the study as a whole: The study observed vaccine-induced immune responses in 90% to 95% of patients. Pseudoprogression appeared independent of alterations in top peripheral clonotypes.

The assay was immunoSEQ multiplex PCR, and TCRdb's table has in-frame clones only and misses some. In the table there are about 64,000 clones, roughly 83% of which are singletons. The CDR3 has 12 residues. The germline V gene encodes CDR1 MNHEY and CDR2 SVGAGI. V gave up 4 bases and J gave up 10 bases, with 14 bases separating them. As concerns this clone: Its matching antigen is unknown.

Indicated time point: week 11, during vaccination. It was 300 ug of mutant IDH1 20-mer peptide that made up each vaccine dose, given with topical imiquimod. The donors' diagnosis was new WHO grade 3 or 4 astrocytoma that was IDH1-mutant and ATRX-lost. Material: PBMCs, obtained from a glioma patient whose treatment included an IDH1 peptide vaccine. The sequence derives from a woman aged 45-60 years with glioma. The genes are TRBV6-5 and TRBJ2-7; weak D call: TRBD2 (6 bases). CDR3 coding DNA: TGTGCCAGCAGTTCCGGGGGTGCGGGCCAGTACTTC. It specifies CASSSGGAGQYF.